Below, 18 T cell receptor beta chains from the same sample are listed, as sequenced in a study of blood T cell repertoires in COVID-19 (dated by TCRdb to 2019 to 2021). Receptor amplification or capture employed the immunoSEQ multiplex PCR assay. This is the immuneACCESS table as TCRdb keeps it, with only in-frame sequences that have V and J called. A part of the clones is gone; compared with another copy, unresolved V genes explain less than half, and the rest is unexplained. Counted in this sample were fewer than 350,000 clones; roughly nine tenths of them appeared once. The ten largest clonotypes hold 12% of the sample. What was sequenced was peripheral blood. The receptors were sampled from a woman aged 25 to 39 with COVID-19, enrolled during active disease.

This clone was observed a single time. This chain links TRBV6-4 with TRBJ2-3; D might be TRBD2 (6 bases). Trimming removed 4 bases at V and 0 bases at J, with 11 bases between. In germline, CDR1 is MRHNA, CDR2 SNTAGT. This CDR3 contains 15 residues. CDR3 sequence reads: CASSVDSGSTDTQYF. The CDR3 coding sequence is TGTGCCAGCAGTGTTGACAGCGGGAGCACAGATACGCAGTATTTT.

This chain joins TRBV10-2 and TRBJ2-4; TRBD2 matches 12 bases. The CDR3 length is 16 residues. Trimming at V came to 3 bases and at J to 6 bases, leaving 6 bases not matched to a gene. CDR1 and CDR2 from the germline V gene are WSHSY and SAAADI. DNA of the CDR3: TGCGCCAGCAGTGATCGGGCTAGCGGGGGGGGAAACATTCAGTACTTC. This codes for CASSDRASGGGNIQYF.

The rearrangement uses TRBV12-5 and TRBJ2-5; 8 bases agree with TRBD2. CDR1 LGHNT and CDR2 FRNRAP come from the germline V gene. V lost 5 bases and J lost 4; bases outside the gene matches: 3. The CDR3 has 13 amino acids. The CDR3: CASGPGGGETQYF. CDR3 sequence (DNA): TGTGCTAGTGGTCCCGGGGGGGGAGAGACCCAGTACTTC.

The V gene is TRBV12-3 or TRBV12-4, the J gene TRBJ1-1; D is unclear. CDR3 length: 12 amino acids. V gave up 6 bases and J gave up 8 bases, with 13 bases separating them. Here the CDR3 reads CASSLRYNEAFF. The CDR3 nucleotides read TGTGCCAGCAGCCTCAGGTACAACGAAGCTTTCTTT.

This rearrangement joins TRBV7-2 to TRBJ1-6; D not resolved. The CDR3 runs 14 residues. Germline V gene sequence: CDR1 SGHTA, CDR2 FQGNSA. Trimming cost V 5 bases and J 10 bases, with 15 bases left between them. The CDR3 here is CASSPSPVRSPLHF. CDR3 in DNA: TGTGCCAGCAGCCCTAGTCCCGTTCGGTCACCCCTCCACTTT.

This rearrangement joins TRBV10-1 to TRBJ2-2; D perhaps matches TRBD2 (6 bases). V lost 4 bases and J 5 bases, leaving 11 bases between the germline ends. Per the germline V gene, CDR1 is WNHNN and CDR2 is SYGVQD (reference sequence). CDR3 length: 14 amino acids. The chain's CDR3 is CASSGGEETGELFF. CDR3 DNA sequence: TGCGCCAGCAGTGGCGGGGAGGAAACCGGGGAGCTGTTTTTT.

The rearrangement joins TRBV12-3 or TRBV12-4 to TRBJ1-6, with D unclear. The CDR3 extends over 13 amino acids. V was pared by 5 bases and J by 8 bases, with 10 bases between. CDR3 DNA sequence: TGTGCCAGCAGTGACCTGGCGGATTCACCCCTCCACTTT. It translates to CASSDLADSPLHF.

The chain carries TRBV5-1 and TRBJ1-2; no clear D gene. Germline CDR1 reads SGHRS; CDR2 reads YFSETQ. The V end lost 0 bases, the J end lost 8 bases, and 11 bases lay between the germline ends. This CDR3 region has 13 residues. CDR3 protein: CASSLGQSNGYTF. The DNA of the CDR3 is TGCGCCAGCAGCTTGGGACAATCGAACGGCTACACCTTC.

This chain joins TRBV18 and TRBJ2-1; TRBD2 matches 10 bases. This CDR3 has 19 residues. The germline gives CDR1 KGHSH, CDR2 LQKENI. J gave up 0 bases and V 1 base, and 9 bases lay outside the gene matches. CDR3 nucleotides: TGTGCCAGCTCACCACTCCCAGCGGGGGGGCTTGGCTCCTACAATGAGCAGTTCTTC. This gives the protein CASSPLPAGGLGSYNEQFF. Combining the CDR3 with reference TRBV18 and TRBJ2-1 gives the whole variable domain NAGVMQNPRHLVRRRGQEARLRCSPMKGHSHVYWYRQLPEEGLKFMVYLQKENIIDESGMPKERFSAEFPKEGPSILRIQQVVRGDSAAYFCASSPLPAGGLGSYNEQFFGPGTRLTVL.

The chain joins TRBV11-2 to TRBJ2-7, with D maybe TRBD1 (6 bases). Germline values: CDR1 SGHAT, CDR2 FQNNGV. CDR3 length: 15 residues. Trimming took off 5 bases at V and 6 bases at J, with 20 bases between the two ends. Written as DNA, the CDR3 is TGTGCCAGCAGCCTAGCTCAAACGTTCAGGGGCGAGCAGTACTTC. Translated, it gives CASSLAQTFRGEQYF.

The CDR3 loop is CASSSWRQGGNQPQHF. In DNA, the CDR3 is TGTGCCAGCAGCTCGTGGCGGCAGGGAGGGAATCAGCCCCAGCATTTT. This sequence joins TRBV5-6 and TRBJ1-5; the D gene is possibly TRBD1 (5 bases). Germline V gene sequence: CDR1 SGHDT, CDR2 YYEEEE. With 3 bases removed from V and 4 bases from J, the gap between germline ends came to 17 bases. This CDR3 spans 16 amino acids.

The V and J genes are TRBV4-2 and TRBJ2-7; 7 bases agree with TRBD2. V was pared by 0 bases and J by 3 bases, with 5 bases of the junction left unmatched. The germline V gene encodes CDR1 LGHNA and CDR2 YNFKEQ. There are 15 residues in the CDR3. CDR3 nucleotide sequence: TGTGCCAGCAGCCAAGATCCAGCGGGAAACTACGAGCAGTACTTC. As protein: CASSQDPAGNYEQYF.

The J gene is TRBJ2-3, the V gene TRBV5-1, with TRBD1 identical over 7 bases. The CDR3 is 14 residues long. Germline V gene data show CDR1 as SGHRS and CDR2 as YFSETQ. V gave up 0 bases and J gave up 4 bases; unmatched junction bases: 2. The CDR3 DNA reads as TGCGCCAGCAGCTTGGGGGACAGATCAGATACGCAGTATTTT. Translated, it gives CASSLGDRSDTQYF.

V is TRBV20-1 and J is TRBJ1-1; D remains unclear. From germline, CDR1 is DFQATT and CDR2 SNEGSKA (reference sequence). The CDR3 runs 11 residues. The germline V and J ends were trimmed by 2 bases and 4 bases, with 5 bases remaining between them. CDR3 region: CSARPGTEAFF. The DNA for the CDR3 is TGCAGTGCTAGACCAGGCACTGAAGCTTTCTTT.

The chain joins TRBV11-3 to TRBJ1-1; D is possibly TRBD1 (5 bases). V was cut by 5 bases and J by 1 base, with 8 bases left in between. In germline, CDR1 is SGHNT, CDR2 YENEEA. This CDR3 is 13 amino acids long. The chain's CDR3 is CASSRGQNTEAFF. The CDR3 nucleotides read TGTGCCAGCAGCCGTGGACAGAACACTGAAGCTTTCTTT.

Of note for this clone: Germline is not matched at one junction end, which may reflect a read error. CDR3 sequence (DNA): TGTGCCAGCAGTCTAGCGGGGGGCCCCCAAGCGACCCAGTACTTC. It translates to CASSLAGGPQATQYF. The chain is built from TRBV6-5 and TRBJ2-5, with 11 bases that match TRBD2. CDR3 length: 15 amino acids. Per the germline V gene, CDR1 is MNHEY and CDR2 is SVGAGI.

This chain links TRBV5-1 with TRBJ2-1; D might be TRBD2 (5 bases). Germline lookup yields CDR1 SGHRS and CDR2 YFSETQ. V was clipped by 4 bases and J by 7 bases, with 18 bases between them. The CDR3 is 15 residues long. CDR3 sequence reads: CASSPDPSLANEQFF. The DNA of the CDR3 is TGCGCCAGCAGCCCGGACCCATCTCTAGCAAATGAGCAGTTCTTC.

The chain recombines TRBV6-5 with TRBJ2-2; possibly TRBD2 for D (6 bases). This CDR3 has 13 amino acids. Trimming removed 8 bases from V and 9 bases from J, with 16 bases in between. CDR1 MNHEY and CDR2 SVGAGI come from the germline V gene. The DNA of the CDR3 is TGTGCCAGCGGGGGGAGGCAGGGCTGGGAGCTGTTTTTT. This encodes CASGGRQGWELFF.